A single sample gave rise to the 23 T cell receptor beta chains below, sequenced in a study of T cell repertoires in cytomegalovirus infection. In TCRdb, the reads were re-called with MiXCR into one record per CDR3 protein. The sample contains 200,000 or so distinct CDR3 sequences, roughly a fifth of which appear only once. The sequencing sample was made of PBMCs. The receptors were gathered from a human donor in good health (CMV status not recorded). Some clones in this sample may be carry-over from other donors' samples.

At least ten counts were recorded for this clonotype. The CDR3 protein is CASSLMVRTSGNTIYF. CDR3 DNA sequence: TGTGCCAGCAGCCTAATGGTGCGGACCTCTGGAAACACCATATATTTT. J is TRBJ1-3 and V is TRBV7-2, with unresolved D. The length of the CDR3 is 16 residues. The germline gives CDR1 SGHTA, CDR2 FQGNSA. V was cut by 5 bases and J by 0 bases, with 14 bases left in between. The full variable domain, with the rest looked up from reference TRBV7-2 and TRBJ1-3, is GAGVSQSPSNKVTEKGKDVELRCDPISGHTALYWYRQSLGQGLEFLIYFQGNSAPDKSGLPSDRFSAERTGGSVSTLTIQRTQQEDSAVYLCASSLMVRTSGNTIYFGEGSWLTVV.

The chain carries TRBV28 and TRBJ2-1; 7 nucleotides line up with TRBD1. This CDR3 is 14 amino acids long. V was pared by 7 bases and J by 4 bases, with 7 bases of the junction left unmatched. Germline CDR1 MDHEN, CDR2 SYDVKM. The CDR3 sequence: CASNQGVLYNEQFF. The DNA of the CDR3 is TGTGCCAGCAATCAGGGGGTTTTGTACAATGAGCAGTTCTTC. Variable domain in full (rest from reference TRBV28 and TRBJ2-1): DVKVTQSSRYLVKRTGEKVFLECVQDMDHENMFWYRQDPGLGLRLIYFSYDVKMKEKGDIPEGYSVSREKKERFSLILESASTNQTSMYLCASNQGVLYNEQFFGPGTRLTVL.

This clonotype showed up many times. The rearrangement uses TRBV28 and TRBJ1-3; TRBD1 agrees at 7 bases. CDR3 length: 17 residues. With V trimmed by 6 bases and J by 0 bases, 11 bases remained unmatched. Per germline, CDR1 MDHEN and CDR2 SYDVKM. The CDR3 bases are TGTGCCAGCAGCCTACCCCGGACAGGTCGCTCTGGAAACACCATATATTTT. This encodes CASSLPRTGRSGNTIYF.

This clonotype turned up a few times. This rearrangement joins TRBV27 to TRBJ2-3; D is unclear. CDR3 length equals 13 residues. Looked up from germline, CDR1 is MNHEY and CDR2 is SMNVEV (reference sequence). The V end lost 4 bases, the J end lost 2 bases, and 7 bases lay between the germline ends. The DNA for the CDR3 is TGTGCCAGCAGTTCCAGGACCACAGATACGCAGTATTTT. Encoded protein: CASSSRTTDTQYF.

This clonotype has a count of ten or more. The V and J genes are TRBV7-8 and TRBJ2-7; no clear D. Germline-derived CDR1 and CDR2 are SGHVS and FQNEAQ. This CDR3 is 13 amino acids long. Trimming left V 5 bases short and J 9 bases short, with 17 bases between. CDR3 residues: CASSGWGTFGQYF. The CDR3 DNA reads as TGTGCCAGCAGCGGTTGGGGAACGTTCGGGCAGTACTTC.

V gene TRBV27 combines with J gene TRBJ1-2; D is undetermined. The CDR3 runs to 13 residues. Per the germline V gene, CDR1 is MNHEY and CDR2 is SMNVEV (reference sequence). V was trimmed by 0 bases and J by 8 bases, leaving 10 bases between them. CDR3 sequence: CASSLSASWGYTF. The CDR3 DNA is TGTGCCAGCAGTTTATCCGCCTCCTGGGGCTACACCTTC.

The rearrangement joins TRBV6-1 to TRBJ2-1; 10 bases are shared with TRBD1. From germline, CDR1 is MNHNS and CDR2 SASEGT. This CDR3 has 16 residues. After removal of 6 bases from V and 2 bases from J, the junction contained 7 bases not matched to a gene. CDR3 nucleotides: TGTGCCAGCAGGCCGGGGACAGGGGACCCCTACAATGAGCAGTTCTTC. Translation gives CASRPGTGDPYNEQFF.

The J gene is TRBJ2-2, the V gene TRBV6-4, with 9 bases matching TRBD2. The germline CDR1 and CDR2 sequences are MRHNA and SNTAGT. The CDR3 is made up of 17 amino acids. The junction had 6 bases not matched to a gene; V was cut back by 4 bases and J by 0 bases. Here the CDR3 DNA reads TGTGCCAGCAGTGCTCTAGCGGGGACATCGAACACCGGGGAGCTGTTTTTT. Its translation is CASSALAGTSNTGELFF.

V gene TRBV29-1 combines with J gene TRBJ2-1; 9 bases align to TRBD2. This CDR3 contains 15 residues. The J segment lost 7 bases and the V segment lost 4 bases, leaving 11 bases of the junction unmatched. The germline V gene has CDR1 SQVTM and CDR2 ANQGSEA. CDR3 sequence (DNA): TGCAGCGTTGGGGTTCTAGCGGGAACAATGAATGAGCAGTTCTTC. It encodes CSVGVLAGTMNEQFF.

V and J are TRBV28 and TRBJ2-7; D may be TRBD1 (6 bases). V lost 6 bases to trimming and J lost 0 bases, with 18 bases between them. Looked up from germline, CDR1 is MDHEN and CDR2 is SYDVKM. The CDR3 totals 16 residues. Here the CDR3 DNA reads TGTGCCAGCAGCTTCCCACCCAGACAGGCCTCCTACGAGCAGTACTTC. Translation: CASSFPPRQASYEQYF.

This clonotype was seen more than once but under ten times. The chain combines TRBV7-7 with TRBJ2-2; 10 bases are shared with TRBD1. V was clipped by 5 bases and J by 4 bases; unmatched bases: 4. Germline V gene sequence: CDR1 SSHAT, CDR2 FNYEAQ (reference sequence). This CDR3 has 15 amino acids. CDR3: CASSLGTGATGELFF. Here the CDR3 DNA reads TGTGCCAGCAGCCTTGGGACAGGGGCCACCGGGGAGCTGTTTTTT.

Regarding this clonotype: A junction boundary mismatches the germline segment, possibly from a read error. The chain links TRBV7-8 to TRBJ1-2; D is undetermined. In germline, CDR1 is SGHVS, CDR2 FQNEAQ. This CDR3 spans 18 amino acids. The CDR3 DNA sequence: TGTGCCAGCAGCTTAGGGACCCCTTGGTCCGAAAACAACTATGGCAACACCTTC. Its protein product is CASSLGTPWSENNYGNTF. Drawing the rest from reference TRBV7-8 and TRBJ1-2, the complete variable domain is GAGVSQSPRYKVAKRGQDVALRCDPISGHVSLFWYQQALGQGPEFLTYFQNEAQLDKSGLPSDRFFAERPEGSVSTLKIQRTQQEDSAVYLCASSLGTPWSENNYGNTFGSGTRLTVV.

This clonotype has a handful of counts. This chain connects TRBV6-2 or TRBV6-3 to TRBJ1-1; D unresolved. Germline values: CDR1 MNHEY, CDR2 SVGEGT. Between the trimmed V and J ends, which lost 2 bases and 7 bases, there was a span of 5 bases. This CDR3 comprises 11 residues. The CDR3 loop is CASSYASEAFF. The DNA of the CDR3 is TGTGCCAGCAGTTACGCGAGTGAAGCTTTCTTT.

This clonotype has just a few counts. The chain carries TRBV27 and TRBJ1-1; D is unresolved. CDR3 size: 13 residues. The germline gives CDR1 MNHEY, CDR2 SMNVEV (reference sequence). V lost 3 bases and J 3 bases, leaving 8 bases between the germline ends. In DNA, the CDR3 is TGTGCCAGCAGTTTGAGGGTACACACTGAAGCTTTCTTT. It translates to CASSLRVHTEAFF.

This clonotype was recorded a few times. V gene TRBV5-1 combines with J gene TRBJ1-5, with TRBD1 identical over 7 bases. V lost 4 bases and J lost 3; bases outside the gene matches: 4. The CDR3 is 14 residues long. Germline CDR1 SGHRS, CDR2 YFSETQ. CDR3 in amino acids: CASSLTGTNQPQHF. The DNA of the CDR3 is TGCGCCAGCAGCCTGACAGGGACCAATCAGCCCCAGCATTTT.

This clonotype was seen only a few times. The rearrangement links TRBV7-3 to TRBJ2-7; TRBD1 aligns across 7 bases. V lost 2 bases to trimming and J lost 12 bases; unmatched junction nucleotides: 13. Germline V gene data show CDR1 as SGHTA and CDR2 as FQGTGA. The CDR3 is made up of 14 amino acids. The CDR3 here is CASSLGQGDEPRYF. The CDR3 nucleotides read TGTGCCAGCAGCTTAGGTCAGGGGGACGAACCTCGGTACTTC.

This chain connects TRBV14 to TRBJ1-3; TRBD1 matches at 8 bases. Germline CDR1 reads SGHDN; CDR2 reads FVKESK. The CDR3 covers 17 residues. After removal of 4 bases from V and 1 base from J, the junction contained 9 bases not matched to a gene. This chain's CDR3 is CASSRGQGPISGNTIYF. Written as DNA, the CDR3 is TGTGCCAGCAGCCGTGGACAGGGCCCCATATCTGGAAACACCATATATTTT.

This chain links TRBV12-3 or TRBV12-4 with TRBJ1-5; possible D gene TRBD1, 5 bases. The CDR3 consists of 16 residues. Between the trimmed V and J ends, which lost 3 bases and 1 base, there was a span of 13 bases. The CDR3 DNA reads as TGTGCCAGCAGTTTTTTAGGGACCCGGAGCAATCAGCCCCAGCATTTT. This translates into CASSFLGTRSNQPQHF.

V gene TRBV7-2 combines with J gene TRBJ1-1, with D possibly being TRBD1 (6 bases). CDR1 SGHTA and CDR2 FQGNSA come from the germline V gene. This CDR3 is built from 17 residues. V lost 2 bases to trimming and J lost 4 bases, with 20 bases between them. Here the CDR3 DNA reads TGTGCCAGCAGCTTAATGATAAGCAGGGGAGGGGGCACTGAAGCTTTCTTT. Translated, it gives CASSLMISRGGGTEAFF.

This clonotype came up a few times. The V call is TRBV28, the J call TRBJ2-4; 8 nucleotides line up with TRBD2. V lost 2 bases, J lost 0 bases, and 9 bases stayed unmatched. Looked up from germline, CDR1 is MDHEN and CDR2 is SYDVKM. The CDR3 loop spans 18 amino acids. The CDR3 loop reads CASSLPPGGVLAKNIQYF. CDR3 nucleotide sequence: TGTGCCAGCAGTTTACCGCCGGGAGGGGTCCTAGCCAAAAACATTCAGTACTTC.

The chain joins TRBV7-9 to TRBJ1-2; maybe TRBD1 (6 bases). Trimming cost V 5 bases and J 2 bases, with 21 bases left between them. The germline V gene has CDR1 SEHNR and CDR2 FQNEAQ (reference sequence). The CDR3 is made up of 17 amino acids. DNA for the CDR3: TGTGCCAGCAGCCCCACAGGGCGAAGGATGGGAAACTATGGCTACACCTTC. Its translation: CASSPTGRRMGNYGYTF.

V and J are TRBV7-2 and TRBJ2-5; D assignment may be TRBD1 or TRBD2 (5 bases each). Looked up from germline, CDR1 is SGHTA and CDR2 is FQGNSA. This CDR3 is 16 amino acids long. The germline V and J ends were trimmed by 2 bases and 1 base, with 14 bases remaining between them. In DNA form, the CDR3 reads TGTGCCAGCAGCTTATCTCTAAGGGACCCCCAAGAGACCCAGTACTTC. Residues: CASSLSLRDPQETQYF.

The rearrangement links TRBV27 to TRBJ2-2; the match to TRBD2 covers 9 bases. CDR1 and CDR2 from the germline V gene are MNHEY and SMNVEV (reference sequence). The CDR3 length is 16 residues. The junction had 8 bases not matched to a gene; V was cut back by 5 bases and J by 4 bases. The CDR3 region is CASSPRAGGGTGELFF. CDR3 sequence (DNA): TGTGCCAGCAGTCCCCGGGCGGGAGGGGGCACCGGGGAGCTGTTTTTT.